This T cell receptor (beta chain) is drawn from a study of cytomegalovirus exposure and HLA in healthy donors. Study results and caveats: In vitro data verified a few CMV-associated chains as specific for CMV antigens. First-cohort TCR clusters tended to co-occur in the 95 to 150 validation repertoires, a later analysis found. Cytomegalovirus-associated status was assigned to some 180 TCR beta chains.

In regard to this clone: What it binds is not known.

Looked up from germline, CDR1 is SGHRS and CDR2 is YFSETQ. With V trimmed by 4 bases and J by 6 bases, 17 bases remained unmatched. The CDR3 runs to 17 residues. This table comes from immunoSEQ multiplex PCR, and its TCRdb copy is limited to in-frame clones, with some not included. The sample consists of hundreds of thousands of clones, around nine tenths of them appearing once. This sequence was found in a man aged 18 to 30 in good health and CMV-seronegative. Sequences were obtained from PBMCs. This rearrangement joins TRBV5-1 to TRBJ2-3, with 7 positions matching TRBD2. This CDR3 is CASSLNWGGGPSDTQYF. Written as DNA, the CDR3 is TGCGCCAGCAGCCTCAACTGGGGGGGAGGGCCGTCGGATACGCAGTATTTT.